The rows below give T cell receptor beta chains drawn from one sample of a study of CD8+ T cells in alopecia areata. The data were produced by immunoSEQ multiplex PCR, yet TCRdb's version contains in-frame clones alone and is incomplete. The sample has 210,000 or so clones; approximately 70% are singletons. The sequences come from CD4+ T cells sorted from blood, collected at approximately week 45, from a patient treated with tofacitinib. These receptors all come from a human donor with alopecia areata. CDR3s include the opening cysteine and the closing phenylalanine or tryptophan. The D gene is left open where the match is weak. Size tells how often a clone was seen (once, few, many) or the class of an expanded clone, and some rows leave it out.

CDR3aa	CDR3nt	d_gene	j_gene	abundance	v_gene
CASSLSRVHQPQHF	TGTGCCAGCAGCTTAAGTCGGGTTCATCAGCCCCAGCATTTT	.	TRBJ1-5	few	TRBV7-4
CASLRDRRSYEQYF	TGTGCCAGCCTCCGGGACAGACGCTCCTACGAGCAGTACTTC	TRBD1	TRBJ2-7	.	TRBV5-8
CAISEVSSNAQYF	TGTGCCATCAGTGAGGTGTCCTCGAATGCGCAGTATTTT	.	TRBJ2-3	few	TRBV10-3
CASSQEVSGGPAGELFF	TGCGCCAGCAGCCAAGAAGTTAGCGGGGGGCCTGCCGGGGAGCTGTTTTTT	TRBD2	TRBJ2-2	.	TRBV4-3
CAWSFVTDTQYF	TGTGCCTGGAGTTTTGTCACAGATACGCAGTATTTT	.	TRBJ2-3	.	TRBV30
CASSLTRGYGYTF	TGTGCCAGCAGCTTGACAAGGGGCTATGGCTACACCTTC	.	TRBJ1-2	.	TRBV5-7
CASSDRKGTEAFF	TGTGCCAGCAGTGACAGAAAGGGCACTGAAGCTTTCTTT	.	TRBJ1-1	.	TRBV25-1
CASKPEDTLFLEQYF	TGTGCCAGCAAGCCTGAGGACACCCTCTTTCTCGAGCAGTACTTC	.	TRBJ2-7	few	TRBV28
CASSRPDGGLFF	TGTGCCAGCAGCCGACCTGACGGGGGCTTATTCTTC	.	TRBJ2-1	few	TRBV7-9
CASKQTSGDSEQYF	TGTGCCAGCAAACAGACTAGCGGGGACTCCGAGCAGTACTTC	TRBD2	TRBJ2-7	.	TRBV7-2
CASSLDPTGTNIQYF	TGTGCCAGCAGCTTAGATCCCACAGGAACAAACATTCAGTACTTC	.	TRBJ2-4	.	TRBV11-2
CASSPYGKDTQYF	TGTGCCAGCTCACCCTATGGGAAAGATACGCAGTATTTT	.	TRBJ2-3	.	TRBV18
CASSVAGGPGELFF	TGCGCCAGCAGCGTAGCGGGGGGGCCCGGGGAGCTGTTTTTT	TRBD2	TRBJ2-2	.	TRBV4-3
CAWSRRTDEAFF	TGTGCCTGGAGCCGAAGGACAGACGAAGCTTTCTTT	.	TRBJ1-1	.	TRBV30
CASSTNPDRPSSYEQYF	TGTGCCAGTAGTACAAATCCGGACAGGCCGAGCTCCTACGAGCAGTACTTC	TRBD1	TRBJ2-7	.	TRBV19
CASSPPTGSPPYEQYF	TGTGCCAGCAGCCCCCCTACAGGGTCTCCTCCTTACGAGCAGTACTTC	.	TRBJ2-7	once	TRBV28
CASSDRDRGHSYEQYF	TGTGCCAGCAGTGACCGGGACAGGGGGCACTCCTACGAGCAGTACTTC	TRBD1	TRBJ2-7	few	TRBV25-1
CASSLVRDTDTQYF	TGTGCCAGCAGCTTAGTCAGGGACACAGATACGCAGTATTTT	.	TRBJ2-3	.	TRBV11-2
CASSLEANQPQHF	TGCGCCAGCAGCTTGGAGGCCAATCAGCCCCAGCATTTT	.	TRBJ1-5	.	TRBV5-1
CASTGPGMNQPQHF	TGTGCCAGCACGGGCCCAGGGATGAATCAGCCCCAGCATTTT	.	TRBJ1-5	few	TRBV2
CASSPGQGQQYF	TGTGCCAGCAGTCCCGGACAGGGACAGCAGTACTTC	TRBD1	TRBJ2-5	.	TRBV6-5
CASSYRGDTEAFF	TGTGCCAGCAGTTATAGAGGTGACACTGAAGCTTTCTTT	.	TRBJ1-1	.	TRBV6-5
CASSLETSGFYEQYF	TGTGCCAGCAGCTTAGAAACTAGCGGGTTCTACGAGCAGTACTTC	TRBD2	TRBJ2-7	.	TRBV11-3
CASTLRGRALNTEAFF	TGTGCCAGCACCTTAAGGGGCAGGGCGCTCAACACTGAAGCTTTCTTT	.	TRBJ1-1	.	TRBV2
CASSLDYRDEQYF	TGTGCCAGCAGCTTAGACTACAGGGACGAGCAGTACTTC	.	TRBJ2-7	.	TRBV7-9
CASSRSTGYTGELFF	TGTGCCAGCAGCAGGTCCACGGGTTACACCGGGGAGCTGTTTTTT	.	TRBJ2-2	.	TRBV7-2
CSVCGTSTGELFF	TGCAGCGTTTGTGGGACCAGCACCGGGGAGCTGTTTTTT	.	TRBJ2-2	few	TRBV29-1
CASSWPGPEAFF	TGTGCCAGCAGCTGGCCGGGCCCTGAAGCTTTCTTT	.	TRBJ1-1	once	TRBV7-2
CASSVGGPAYEQYF	TGTGCCAGCAGCGTAGGCGGGCCAGCCTACGAGCAGTACTTC	.	TRBJ2-7	once	TRBV11-2
CSAGKYQGVLLGNEQFF	TGCAGCGCTGGGAAATACCAGGGGGTCCTTCTTGGGAATGAGCAGTTCTTC	TRBD1	TRBJ2-1	.	TRBV29-1
CASSVEGQRNEQFF	TGTGCCAGCAGCGTAGAGGGACAGCGGAATGAGCAGTTCTTC	TRBD1	TRBJ2-1	.	TRBV9